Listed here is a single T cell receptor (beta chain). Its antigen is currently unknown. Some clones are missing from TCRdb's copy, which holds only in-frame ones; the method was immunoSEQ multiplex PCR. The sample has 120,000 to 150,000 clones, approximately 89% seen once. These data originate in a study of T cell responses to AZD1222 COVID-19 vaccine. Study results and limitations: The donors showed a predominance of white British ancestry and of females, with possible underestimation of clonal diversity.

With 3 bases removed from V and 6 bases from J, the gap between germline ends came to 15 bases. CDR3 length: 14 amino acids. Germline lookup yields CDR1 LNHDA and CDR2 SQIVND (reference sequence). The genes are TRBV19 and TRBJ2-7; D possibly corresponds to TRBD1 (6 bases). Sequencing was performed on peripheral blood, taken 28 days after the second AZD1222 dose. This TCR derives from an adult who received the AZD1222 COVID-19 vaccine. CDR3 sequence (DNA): TGTGCCAGTAGTATCGGCAGGGGTCGAGGCGAGCAGTACTTC. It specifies CASSIGRGRGEQYF.